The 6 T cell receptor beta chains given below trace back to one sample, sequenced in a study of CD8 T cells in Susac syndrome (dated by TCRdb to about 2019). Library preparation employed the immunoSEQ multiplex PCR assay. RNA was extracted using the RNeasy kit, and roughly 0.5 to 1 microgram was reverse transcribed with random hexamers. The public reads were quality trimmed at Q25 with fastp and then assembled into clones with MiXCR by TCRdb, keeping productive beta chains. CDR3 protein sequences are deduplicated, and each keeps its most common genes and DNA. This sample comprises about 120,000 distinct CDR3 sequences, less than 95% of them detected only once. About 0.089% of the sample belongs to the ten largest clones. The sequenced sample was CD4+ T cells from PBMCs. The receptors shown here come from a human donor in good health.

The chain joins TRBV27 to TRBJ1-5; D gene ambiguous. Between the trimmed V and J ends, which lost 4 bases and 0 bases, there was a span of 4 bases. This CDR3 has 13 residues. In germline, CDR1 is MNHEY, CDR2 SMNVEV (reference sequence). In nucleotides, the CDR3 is TGTGCCAGCAGTTCCTATAGCAATCAGCCCCAGCATTTT. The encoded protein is CASSSYSNQPQHF.

CDR3 DNA: TGTGCCAGCAGCTGGGGACAGGGAGCTAGCACAGATACGCAGTATTTT. Translating gives CASSWGQGASTDTQYF. V is TRBV7-3 and J is TRBJ2-3, with TRBD1 matching 9 bases. CDR3 length equals 16 residues. CDR1 is SGHTA, CDR2 FQGTGA, per germline. V was clipped by 4 bases and J by 0 bases; unmatched bases: 5. Full variable domain (remainder filled in from reference TRBV7-3 and TRBJ2-3): GAGVSQTPSNKVTEKGKYVELRCDPISGHTALYWYRQSLGQGPEFLIYFQGTGAADDSGLPNDRFFAVRPEGSVSTLKIQRTERGDSAVYLCASSWGQGASTDTQYFGPGTRLTVL.

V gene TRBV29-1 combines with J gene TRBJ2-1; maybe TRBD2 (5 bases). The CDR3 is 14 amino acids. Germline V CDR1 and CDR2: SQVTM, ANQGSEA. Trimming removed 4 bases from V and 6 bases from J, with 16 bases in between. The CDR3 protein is CSVALRLAGNEQFF. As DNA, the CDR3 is TGCAGCGTTGCGCTGCGCCTAGCAGGCAATGAGCAGTTCTTC.

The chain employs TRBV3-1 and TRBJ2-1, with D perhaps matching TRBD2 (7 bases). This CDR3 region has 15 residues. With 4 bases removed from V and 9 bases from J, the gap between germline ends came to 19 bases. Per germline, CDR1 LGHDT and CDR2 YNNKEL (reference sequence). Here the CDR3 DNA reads TGTGCCAGCAGCCCACAATTCGGGGGGCATGGTGAGCAGTTCTTC. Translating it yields CASSPQFGGHGEQFF.

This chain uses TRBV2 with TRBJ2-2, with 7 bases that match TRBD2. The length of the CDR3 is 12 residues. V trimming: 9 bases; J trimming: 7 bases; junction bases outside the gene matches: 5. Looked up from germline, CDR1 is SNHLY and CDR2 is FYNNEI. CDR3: CASRGVFGELFF. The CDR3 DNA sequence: TGTGCCAGTCGGGGGGTTTTCGGGGAGCTGTTTTTT. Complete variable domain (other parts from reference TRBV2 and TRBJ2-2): EPEVTQTPSHQVTQMGQEVILRCVPISNHLYFYWYRQILGQKVEFLVSFYNNEISEKSEIFDDQFSVERPDGSNFTLKIRSTKLEDSAMYFCASRGVFGELFFGEGSRLTVL.

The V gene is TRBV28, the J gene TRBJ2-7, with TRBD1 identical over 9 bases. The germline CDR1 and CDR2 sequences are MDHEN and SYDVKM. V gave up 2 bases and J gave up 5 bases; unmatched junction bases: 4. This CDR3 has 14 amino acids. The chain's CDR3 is CASSLKDRGHEQYF. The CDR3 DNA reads TGTGCCAGCAGTTTAAAGGACAGGGGTCACGAGCAGTACTTC.